Listed below are T cell receptor beta chains from one sample, sequenced in a study of PD-L1 blockade in urothelial cancer. Method: immunoSEQ multiplex PCR; TCRdb's copy keeps in-frame clones and lacks some. The sample has nearly 50,000 clones, over 75% seen once. Sequenced material: PBMCs, taken around atezolizumab (anti-PD-L1) treatment. These receptors all stem from a man in his forties or fifties with urothelial cancer. Each CDR3 is given with its conserved first and last residue. The D gene is left open where the match is weak. The size entry is marked missing in some rows and otherwise reads once, few, many or a size class.

j_gene,abundance,d_gene,v_gene,CDR3nt,CDR3aa
TRBJ1-2,-,-,TRBV7-2,TGTGCCAGCAGCTCCCAGGTCGGACAGCACTATGGCTACACCTTC,CASSSQVGQHYGYTF
TRBJ1-4,once,-,TRBV27,TGTGCCAGCAGTTTATCTATCCCCGGTGCAACTAATGAAAAACTGTTTTTT,CASSLSIPGATNEKLFF
TRBJ2-5,once,TRBD2,TRBV10-3,TGTGCCACTAGCGGGGGGCTAGGGGAGACCCAGTACTTC,CATSGGLGETQYF
TRBJ2-1,-,-,TRBV25-1,TGTGCCAGCAGTGAATTTAAAGGGAGGAATGAGCAGTTCTTC,CASSEFKGRNEQFF
TRBJ2-2,-,TRBD1,TRBV30,TGTGCCTGGGGGACAGGCACCGGGGAGCTGTTTTTT,CAWGTGTGELFF
TRBJ2-7,few,-,TRBV4-2,TGTGCCAGCAGCCAAGTTCGCGACTCCTACGAGCAGTACTTC,CASSQVRDSYEQYF
TRBJ1-2,-,TRBD1,TRBV28,TGTGCCAGCAGTTTATCATCCCGGACAGGGCATGGCTACACCTTC,CASSLSSRTGHGYTF
TRBJ2-5,-,-,TRBV7-8,TGTGCCAGCAGCCCAAACCGGACATCTCCAGGGACCCAGTACTTC,CASSPNRTSPGTQYF
TRBJ2-5,-,-,TRBV5-1,TGCGCCAGCGGTCCGGAGGGACAGAAAGAGACCCAGTACTTC,CASGPEGQKETQYF
TRBJ1-2,-,-,TRBV6-5,TGTGCCAGCAGTTATCAAGGGAGGGATGGCTACACCTTC,CASSYQGRDGYTF
TRBJ1-4,-,-,TRBV13,TGTGCCAGCAGCCCTAGCCGACCAACTAATGAAAAACTGTTTTTT,CASSPSRPTNEKLFF
TRBJ2-7,-,-,TRBV4-1,TGCGCCAGCAGCCAACCAGGGGTCGGGGTCGGGGACGAGCAGTACTTC,CASSQPGVGVGDEQYF
TRBJ2-6,-,TRBD2,TRBV5-6,TGTGCCAGCAGCTCCTACCGACTAGCCGCCCCCTCTGGGGCCAACGTCCTGACTTTC,CASSSYRLAAPSGANVLTF
TRBJ1-2,-,TRBD1,TRBV11-2,TGTGCCAGCAGCCCAGACAGGGGACGGGGCTACACCTTC,CASSPDRGRGYTF
TRBJ1-2,-,TRBD1,TRBV29-1,TGCAGCGTTGAAGATCACCGAGGAGGACAGGGGGTTAACTATGGCTACACCTTC,CSVEDHRGGQGVNYGYTF